This T cell receptor (beta chain) was sequenced in a study of blood T cell repertoires in COVID-19. CDR3 size: 16 residues. V shed 4 bases and J shed 2 bases, with 16 bases lying between them. The germline V gene has CDR1 SGHRS and CDR2 YFSETQ. The assay was immunoSEQ multiplex PCR, and TCRdb's table has in-frame clones only and misses some. Of more than 100,000 clones in the sample, 89% are singletons; the top ten hold about 4%. Sequenced: peripheral blood. The V gene is TRBV5-1, the J gene TRBJ1-3; D might be TRBD1 (6 bases). The TCR originated in a woman in her sixties or seventies with acute or convalescent COVID-19. This CDR3 is CASSPGDGSPGNTIYF. CDR3 nucleotide sequence: TGCGCCAGCAGCCCAGGGGACGGTAGTCCTGGAAACACCATATATTTT.